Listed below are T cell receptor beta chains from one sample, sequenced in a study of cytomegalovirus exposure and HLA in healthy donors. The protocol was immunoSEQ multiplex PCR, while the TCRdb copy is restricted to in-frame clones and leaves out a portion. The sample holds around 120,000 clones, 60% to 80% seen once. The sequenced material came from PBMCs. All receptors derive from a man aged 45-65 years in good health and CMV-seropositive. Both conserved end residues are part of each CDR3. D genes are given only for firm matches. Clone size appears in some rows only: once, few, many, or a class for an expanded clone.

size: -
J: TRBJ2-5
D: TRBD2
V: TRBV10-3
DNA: TGTGCCATCAGTGAGCGGACTAGCGGGGATCAAGAGACCCAGTACTTC
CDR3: CAISERTSGDQETQYF

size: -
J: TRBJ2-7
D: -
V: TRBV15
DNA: TGTGCCACCAGCAAAAGATCCGGGAAGGCCTACGAGCAGTACTTC
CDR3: CATSKRSGKAYEQYF

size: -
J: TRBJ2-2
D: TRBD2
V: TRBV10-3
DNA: TGTGCCATCGGGACTAGCGGGAGGGCCCAAGGCACCGGGGAGCTGTTTTTT
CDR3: CAIGTSGRAQGTGELFF

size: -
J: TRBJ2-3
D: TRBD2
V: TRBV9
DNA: TGTGCCAGCAGCGCCGGACTAGCGGAGAGCACAGATACGCAGTATTTT
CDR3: CASSAGLAESTDTQYF

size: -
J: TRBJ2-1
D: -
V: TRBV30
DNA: TGTGCCTGGGGTGGAGGATACTCCTACAATGAGCAGTTCTTC
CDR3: CAWGGGYSYNEQFF

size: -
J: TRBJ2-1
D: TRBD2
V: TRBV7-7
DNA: TGTGCCAGCAGCTTAGCACTAGCGGGGAACAATGAGCAGTTCTTC
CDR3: CASSLALAGNNEQFF

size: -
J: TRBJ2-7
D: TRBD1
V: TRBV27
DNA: TGTGCCAGCAGTTTAAAGACAGGGGACGAGCAGTACTTC
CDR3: CASSLKTGDEQYF

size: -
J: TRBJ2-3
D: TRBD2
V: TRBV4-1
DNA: TGCGCCAGCAGCCAAGTCATAGCGGGAGTGGGCACAGATACGCAGTATTTT
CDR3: CASSQVIAGVGTDTQYF

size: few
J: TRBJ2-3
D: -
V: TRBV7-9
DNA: TGTGCCAGCAGCTCCCTTCAGGTTACAGATACGCAGTATTTT
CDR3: CASSSLQVTDTQYF

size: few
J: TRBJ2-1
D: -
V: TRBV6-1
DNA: TGTGCCAGCACTCTGACAGCCGTTTACAATGAGCAGTTCTTC
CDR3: CASTLTAVYNEQFF

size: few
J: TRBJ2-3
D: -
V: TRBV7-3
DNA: TGTGCCAGCAGCTTGACGCGGTTTGCAGATACGCAGTATTTT
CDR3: CASSLTRFADTQYF

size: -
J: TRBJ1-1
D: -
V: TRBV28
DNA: TGTGCCAGCAGTTCCCGACAGACTAGGAGGGTTGTCGCTGAAGCTTTCTTT
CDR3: CASSSRQTRRVVAEAFF

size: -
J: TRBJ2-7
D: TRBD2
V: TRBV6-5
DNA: TGTGCCAGCACCCGGACTAGCGGGAGTATCAACGAGCAGTACTTC
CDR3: CASTRTSGSINEQYF

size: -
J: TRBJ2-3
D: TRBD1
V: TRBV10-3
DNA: TGTGCCATCAGTGAGCGCTCGGGGACAGGGGGAAGTTGGGCAGATACGCAGTATTTT
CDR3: CAISERSGTGGSWADTQYF

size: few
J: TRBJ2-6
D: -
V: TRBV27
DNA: TGTGCCAGCCATCCTGGAGGGACTGGGGCCAACGTCCTGACTTTC
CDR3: CASHPGGTGANVLTF

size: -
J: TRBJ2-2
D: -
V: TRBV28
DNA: TGTGCCAGCAGTCCCCCACAGGCGAACACCGGGGAGCTGTTTTTT
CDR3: CASSPPQANTGELFF

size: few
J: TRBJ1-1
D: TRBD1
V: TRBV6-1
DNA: TGTGCCAGCAGACTCGGACCTCAGGGGGCGACTGAAGCTTTCTTT
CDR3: CASRLGPQGATEAFF

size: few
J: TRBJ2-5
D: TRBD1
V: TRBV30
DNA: TGTGCCTGGAGCTCCGGGACAGGCCCCTACTTC
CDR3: CAWSSGTGPYF

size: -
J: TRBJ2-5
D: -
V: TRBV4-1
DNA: TGCGCCAGCAGCCAAGATTCGAACGGAGCTATCCAAGAGACCCAGTACTTC
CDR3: CASSQDSNGAIQETQYF

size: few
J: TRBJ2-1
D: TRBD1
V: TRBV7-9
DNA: TGTGCCAGCAGCTTAGGCGGACAGGGGAAGGAGCAGTTCTTC
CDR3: CASSLGGQGKEQFF

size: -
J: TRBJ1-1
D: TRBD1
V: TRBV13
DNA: TGTGCCAGCAGCGCTTGGACAGGGCGTAACACTGAAGCTTTCTTT
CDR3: CASSAWTGRNTEAFF

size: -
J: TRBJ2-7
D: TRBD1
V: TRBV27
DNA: TGTGCCAGCAGTTTAGCGGACAGGGCGTACGAGCAGTACTTC
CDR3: CASSLADRAYEQYF

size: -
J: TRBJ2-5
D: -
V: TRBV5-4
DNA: TGTGCCAGCAGCCCCATGAGAGCGGCTCAAGAGACCCAGTACTTC
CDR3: CASSPMRAAQETQYF

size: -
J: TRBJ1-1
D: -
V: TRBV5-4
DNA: TGTGCCAGCAGCTTCCAGACAGTGAACACTGAAGCTTTCTTT
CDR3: CASSFQTVNTEAFF

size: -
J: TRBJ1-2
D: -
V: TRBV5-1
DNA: TGCGCCAGCAGCTTGTCAGGGGAAGGAGGCTATGGCTACACCTTC
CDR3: CASSLSGEGGYGYTF

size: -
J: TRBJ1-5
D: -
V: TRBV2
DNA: TGTGCCACCACTGGGGGGGGCGAAAATCAGCCCCAGCATTTT
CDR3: CATTGGGENQPQHF

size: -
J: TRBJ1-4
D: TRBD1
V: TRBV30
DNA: TGTGCCTGGAGTAGGGGACAGGGGGCAACTAATGAAAAACTGTTTTTT
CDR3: CAWSRGQGATNEKLFF

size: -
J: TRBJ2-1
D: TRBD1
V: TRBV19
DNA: TGTGCCAGTAGCACCTCTCGGACAGGGGGCGCGGGAGAGCAGTTCTTC
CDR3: CASSTSRTGGAGEQFF

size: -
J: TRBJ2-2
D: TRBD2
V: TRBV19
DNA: TGTGCCAGTTCCCTCTTCGGACTAGCGGGGGGGACGAACACCGGGGAGCTGTTTTTT
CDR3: CASSLFGLAGGTNTGELFF